This T cell receptor (beta chain) was identified in a study of T cell clonality in common variable immunodeficiency (dated by TCRdb to the mid-2010s). Equivalent amounts of genomic DNA from CVID and control samples were used as sequencing input. For every sample, a 60 bp segment covering the rearranged TCRbeta CDR3 region was amplified and then sequenced. The immunoSEQ assay, a bias-corrected multiplex PCR combined with high-throughput sequencing, was used to amplify TCRbeta. As for how the authors treated the data: Each unique nucleotide sequence was treated as a clone and annotated with V, D and J genes, copy number and frequency. Sequences were labeled productive if in frame, and non-productive if out of frame or containing stop codons. As previously described, clonality was calculated on the basis of Shannon's entropy. Mean CDR3 Kyte-Doolittle hydropathy was derived from the predicted amino acid sequences of productive clones. Scaled V gene usage was hierarchically clustered using Manhattan distance and complete linkage with the R hclust function. Sharing of clones by CDR3 amino acid sequence was evaluated by resampling 12 repertoires per group over 100 rounds. Repertoires were searched for roughly 70 published EBV-specific and around 230 published CMV-specific TCRbeta sequences. Analysis left out a couple of CVID samples that produced under 10,000 sequences, so 42 CVID repertoires remained. Drawn from immuneACCESS, this table holds only the in-frame rearrangements with V and J called that TCRdb kept. Clones are partly lost; checked studies trace under half to an unresolved V gene and leave the rest unexplained. V, J and clone size are taken as reported in that table, and D and trimming were inferred from the DNA itself. For this sample, 30,000 to 40,000 clones are listed, none of them singletons. The ten largest clones take up around a tenth of the sample.

Beyond this particular receptor, the publication reports: Even though DNA input was equal, the average per sample came to about 74,000 unique sequences for controls compared with about 30,000 for CVID samples. According to the authors, figuring out what caused the increased clonality in CVID would require sequencing the repertoires of T cell subpopulations. CVID subjects shared fewer TCRbeta clones with each other than healthy controls did (p < 0.0001). CVID TCRbeta sequences were reported to have fewer deletions and N-nucleotide insertions and to lack highly modified clones with 13 or more V deletions. Patient heterogeneity within the CVID cohort put limits on correlating repertoire features with clinical complications. TCRbeta clonality was higher in CVID subjects than in healthy controls (t-test p = 0.018), and the increase was most characteristic of about a third of subjects.

This clone occurred many times. Its cognate antigen has yet to be identified. Both CVID patients and healthy controls were predominantly of Caucasian heritage. Heparinized peripheral whole blood samples of roughly 5 to 8 ml were obtained from each donor. Genomic DNA from adults with common variable immune deficiency (CVID) and from healthy adult controls was used to sequence TCRbeta CDR3 repertoires. A total of some 22 healthy adult volunteers (roughly twelve female and approximately ten male; age range roughly 23 to 75 years, mean age about 32) were included in the control group. Diluted blood was density-centrifuged over Hypaque 1077 or Ficoll-Paque to isolate peripheral blood mononuclear cells. Genomic DNA was extracted from unsorted mononuclear cells by Qiagen column purification or by a centrifugation-based method. The source of this sequence is a person aged 18 to 75 in good health. The specimen sequenced was peripheral blood mononuclear cells.

CDR3 protein: CASSLSGGRYNEQFF. CDR3 bases read: TGTGCCAGCAGCCTTAGCGGGGGGCGTTACAATGAG. The V and J genes are TRBV7-3 and TRBJ2-1, and 10 junction bases match TRBD2. The CDR3 end lies 3 residues beyond the end of the read and is filled in from the germline J gene. V is cut back by 5 bases and J by 4 bases, with 5 bases in the junction unmatched. The germline V gene encodes CDR1 SGHTA and CDR2 FQGTGA. The CDR3, from cysteine to phenylalanine, totals 15 residues. The 36 bases shown cover part of the CDR3, and their frame starts at base 1.